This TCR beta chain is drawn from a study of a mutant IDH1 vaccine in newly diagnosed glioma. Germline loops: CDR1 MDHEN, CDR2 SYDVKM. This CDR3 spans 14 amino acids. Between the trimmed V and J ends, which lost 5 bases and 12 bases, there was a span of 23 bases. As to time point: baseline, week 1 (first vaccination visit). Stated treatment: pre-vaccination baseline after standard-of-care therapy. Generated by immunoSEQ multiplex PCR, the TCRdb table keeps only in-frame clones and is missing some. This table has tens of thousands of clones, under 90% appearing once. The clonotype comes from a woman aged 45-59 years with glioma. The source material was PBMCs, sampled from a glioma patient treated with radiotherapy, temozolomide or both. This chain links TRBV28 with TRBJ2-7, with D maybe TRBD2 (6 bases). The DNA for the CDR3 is TGTGCCAGCAGTCCCTCGGGACTGGAATTCCGATTGTACTTC. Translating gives CASSPSGLEFRLYF.